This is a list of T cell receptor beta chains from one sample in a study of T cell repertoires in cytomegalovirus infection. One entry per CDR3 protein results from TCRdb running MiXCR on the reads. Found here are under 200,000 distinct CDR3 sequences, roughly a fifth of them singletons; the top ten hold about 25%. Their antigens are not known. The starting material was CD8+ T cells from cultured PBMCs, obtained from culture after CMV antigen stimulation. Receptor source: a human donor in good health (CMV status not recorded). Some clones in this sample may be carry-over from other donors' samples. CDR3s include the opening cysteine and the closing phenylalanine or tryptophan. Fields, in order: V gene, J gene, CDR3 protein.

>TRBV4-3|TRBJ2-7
CASSQDRHSYEQYF
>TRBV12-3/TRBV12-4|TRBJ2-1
CASSWGQADYNEQFF
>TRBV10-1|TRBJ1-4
CASSESTGAGATNEKLFF
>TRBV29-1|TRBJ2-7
CSVVLAGGGYEQYF
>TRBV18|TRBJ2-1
CASSRGLAPNEQFF
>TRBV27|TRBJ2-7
CASSLSWGNHEQYF
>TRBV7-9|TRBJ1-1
CASSPVDLTNTEAFF
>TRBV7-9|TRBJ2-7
CASSRTGTKDYEQYF
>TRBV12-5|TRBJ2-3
CASAPEFRYTDTQYF
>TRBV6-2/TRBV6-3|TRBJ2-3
CASSFPLAGGPSDTQYF
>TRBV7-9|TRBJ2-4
CASSLVGQGIAKNIQYF
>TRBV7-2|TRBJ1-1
CASSQEGWDTEAFF
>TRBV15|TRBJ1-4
CATSARATNEKLFF
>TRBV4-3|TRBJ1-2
CASSQGTGSYGYTF
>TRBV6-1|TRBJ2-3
CASSPGLWAADTQYF
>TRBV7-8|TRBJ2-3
CASSLTSGVGTDTQYF
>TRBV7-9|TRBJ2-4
CASSFAGAKNIQYF
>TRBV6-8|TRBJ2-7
CASSKTAGGSFYEQYF
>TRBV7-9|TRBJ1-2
CASSSARLLRGLGGYTF
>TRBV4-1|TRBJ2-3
CASSQVSGPRSDTQYF
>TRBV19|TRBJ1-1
CASSTPKEAFF
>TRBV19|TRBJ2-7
CATSTAKILYDQYF
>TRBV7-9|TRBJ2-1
CASSSGTDSYNEQFF
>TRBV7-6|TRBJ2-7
CASSFPGTGDYEQYF
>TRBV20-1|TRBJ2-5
CSGGDLGGRETQYF
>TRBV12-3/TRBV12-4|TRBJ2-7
CAGINRDRGRYYEQYF
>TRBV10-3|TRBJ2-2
CAIPKGSGATNTGELFF
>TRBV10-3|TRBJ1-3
CAIRSEGSSGNTIYF
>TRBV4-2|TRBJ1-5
CASSQDNQPQHF
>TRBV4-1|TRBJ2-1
CASSQDRRTGYNEQFF
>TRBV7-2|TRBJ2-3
CASSSRASTDTQYF
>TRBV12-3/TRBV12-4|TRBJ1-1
CASRPRTGLSTEAFF
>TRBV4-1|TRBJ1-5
CASSQELRNQPQHF
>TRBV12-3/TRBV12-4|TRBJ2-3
CASQGVGPDTQYF
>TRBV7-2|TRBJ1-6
CASSLLTDYNSPLHF
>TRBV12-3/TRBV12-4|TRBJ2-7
CASSLISGVSYEQYF
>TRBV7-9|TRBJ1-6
CASSAPGRSPLHF